Below, one T cell receptor beta chain is given with its context. Its cognate antigen has yet to be identified. Within one base of it there is no much larger clone, and no base qualities were kept. The CDR3 holds 16 amino acids from the cysteine to the phenylalanine. The kept DNA is CDR3 alone, 48 bases in frame from the first base. The germline V gene supplies CDR1 SGHDN and CDR2 FVKESK. V is shortened by 0 bases, J by 2 bases, and the region joining them spans 10 bases. This specimen belongs to a study of long-term antiretroviral therapy in people with HIV (dated by TCRdb to the early 2020s). Notes on the research overall: Collection of the earliest samples took place about a decade ahead of the 2015 WHO recommendation for immediate ART, at a time when ART was typically delayed until CD4 counts fell. A total of 192 cryopreserved PBMC samples were contributed to the cohort by 30 adults with confirmed HIV infection, with samples collected serially over a mean of approximately six years (range 1-12). Test extractions of a monoclonal T-cell line alongside under 35 polyclonal samples showed no cross-contamination during QIAcube processing. Of the 30 to 35 participants with HIV, approximately twelve were female. Whether ART initiation and durable HIV suppression were associated with changes in peripheral blood TRB repertoire composition and diversity was tested in a retrospective serial study. Study-level results and caveats: Samples dated from the mid-2000s to the late 2010s, and the ART regimens used may be less effective than current ones. No data were available on ART adherence, viral resistance or therapy changes, limiting inferences about post-ART repertoire changes. Because cell numbers in pre-ART samples were limited, unsorted PBMC were profiled instead of sorted CD4+ and CD8+ T cells. Expanded TRB clones identified before ART initiation dominated the repertoire across all time points, though the dominance fluctuated and decreased in many PLHIV after ART. Limited PBMC availability meant only the TCR beta chain was sequenced, without alpha chain pairing. A significant increase in TRB diversity was found to be associated with ART initiation, although TRB diversity was observed to remain significantly below that of transplant donor controls even after long-term ART. CDR3 length ranges in HIV repertoires were narrower than in controls, and network structure suggested an antigen-experienced repertoire with only a slight naive shift after ART.

To be included, a participant needed at least one PBMC sample from before ART initiation plus at least two post-ART samples. Every participant with HIV received treatment in the United States of America. Cryopreserved samples of 1-10 million PBMC were thawed and washed before DNA extraction. At the time of the earliest PBMC sample, participants with HIV were aged between about 23 and 55 years. PBMC samples from each participant spanned 1-4 timepoints before ART initiation and 2-8 timepoints after ART initiation, with a median of 7 samples. For every participant, serial HIV viral load, CD4+ T-cell count, ART history and demographic data were obtained. Genomic DNA was extracted from unsorted PBMC with a Qiagen kit on a QIAcube, processed in batches of 12 samples. Sequencing of the TRB variable region was done with the immunoSEQ hsTCRB v3.0 assay at survey level resolution. TRB sequencing targeted a depth of about 35,000-55,000 T-cell genomes per sample. TRB libraries were pooled and sequenced on an Illumina MiSeq using a v3 150-cycle kit. In the original analysis: Repertoire analysis was performed in R inside a reproducible Nextflow workflow that covered QC, data transformation and analysis. LymphoSeq2, an R package for AIRR-Seq data exploration, was used to implement custom analyses. A handful of samples that produced fewer than 5000 total TRB sequences were removed, so some 190 HIV repertoires were analyzed. Among the roughly 200 retained HIV repertoires, 55 to 65 were collected before ART initiation and around 130 after ART initiation. Each repertoire was downsampled to 5000 TRB nucleotide sequences, and summary statistics were averaged across 100 downsampling iterations. The analysis kept only TRB sequences whose CDR3 regions were at least seven amino acids long. A Shannon entropy-derived clonality score and the Gini coefficient were used to measure diversity. In repertoire networks, the top 5000 CDR3 amino acid sequences were linked whenever an edit distance of one separated two sequences. Antigen specificity groups and MHC restriction were predicted for TRB CDR3 amino acid sequences with GLIPH2. CDR3 amino acid sequences were matched against VDJdb and McPAS-TCR to flag known CMV, EBV, HIV or tissue antigen associations. Pre-ART, post-ART and control groups were compared with Wilcoxon signed-rank tests and Holm-Bonferroni correction. TCRdb retrieved this table from immuneACCESS and kept in-frame rearrangements only. Not all clones are present; in checked studies, unresolved V genes account for under half, and no reason is known for the remainder. For V, J and clone size, that table is used; D and trimming come from the DNA. Here the sample has some 40,000 clones; around 80% occur a single time. Roughly 4.9% of the sample lies in the top ten.

Sequenced material: unsorted PBMCs, taken 1.5 years after starting antiretroviral therapy. The chain couples TRBV14 to TRBJ2-2; confidence is insufficient to name the D gene. The source of this sequence is a man aged 18 to 35 with HIV. Here is the DNA: TGTGCCAGCAGCCAAGACCTAGTGGGCAACACCGGGGAGCTGTTTTTT. Its coded protein is CASSQDLVGNTGELFF. Reference TRBV14 and TRBJ2-2 genes cover what lies past the CDR3, so the full variable domain is EAGVTQFPSHSVIEKGQTVTLRCDPISGHDNLYWYRRVMGKEIKFLLHFVKESKQDESGMPNNRFLAERTGGTYSTLKVQPAELEDSGVYFCASSQDLVGNTGELFFGEGSRLTVL.